The 8 T cell receptor beta chains given below trace back to one sample, sequenced in a study of T cells in Graves' hyperthyroidism and ophthalmopathy. TCR beta CDR3 regions were amplified from RNA. Researchers ran a first-round RT-PCR on the TCR CDR3 using the HTBI primer set. TCRdb independently ran MiXCR on the multiplex PCR reads; one entry per CDR3 protein. Among around 350,000 distinct CDR3 sequences listed, 13% to 15% were seen once. The sample taken for sequencing was blood. The receptors were gathered from a woman aged 60-75 years with Graves' ophthalmopathy.

The rearrangement joins TRBV27 to TRBJ1-5; 10 bases are a match to TRBD1. This CDR3 spans 19 amino acids. With V trimmed by 5 bases and J by 0 bases, 13 bases remained unmatched. Germline lookup yields CDR1 MNHEY and CDR2 SMNVEV (reference sequence). CDR3 DNA: TGTGCCAGCAGTGACAGGGGGCTGGGGGGTCCCTTTAGCAATCAGCCCCAGCATTTT. It translates to CASSDRGLGGPFSNQPQHF.

This clonotype was detected ten times or more. This rearrangement joins TRBV27 to TRBJ2-7, with 11 nucleotides matching TRBD2. J was trimmed by 4 bases and V by 3 bases; bases with no gene match: 5. From germline, CDR1 is MNHEY and CDR2 SMNVEV (reference sequence). This CDR3 has 15 amino acids. Written as DNA, the CDR3 is TGTGCCAGCAGTTTTAGCGGGAGGGCTCCGTACGAGCAGTACTTC. Amino acid sequence: CASSFSGRAPYEQYF.

This clonotype was detected only a few times. The V and J genes are TRBV20-1 and TRBJ2-7; D might be TRBD2 (7 bases). Germline CDR1 is DFQATT and CDR2 is SNEGSKA (reference sequence). The CDR3 runs 14 residues. With 4 bases removed from V and 5 bases from J, the gap between germline ends came to 18 bases. This CDR3 is CSATIGPGGHEQYF. CDR3 nucleotides: TGCAGTGCTACCATAGGCCCGGGGGGCCACGAGCAGTACTTC.

This clonotype was counted only a few times. The chain couples TRBV20-1 to TRBJ2-1; D is perhaps TRBD2 (5 bases). Trimming cost V 2 bases and J 8 bases, with 16 bases left between them. The CDR3 totals 14 residues. Per germline, CDR1 DFQATT and CDR2 SNEGSKA (reference sequence). The CDR3 region has the DNA TGCAGTGCTAGAAAAGGAGGAAGAGACGATGAGCAGTTCTTC. Protein: CSARKGGRDDEQFF.

The chain carries TRBV11-2 and TRBJ2-4; 10 nucleotides line up with TRBD1. J was trimmed by 2 bases and V by 3 bases; bases with no gene match: 10. The CDR3 extends over 18 amino acids. Looked up from germline, CDR1 is SGHAT and CDR2 is FQNNGV. CDR3 sequence: CASSFPRDRGPTKNIQYF. CDR3 sequence (DNA): TGTGCCAGCAGCTTTCCCCGGGACAGGGGACCGACCAAAAACATTCAGTACTTC.

This clonotype has a handful of counts. The J gene is TRBJ2-3, the V gene TRBV9; D unresolved. This CDR3 comprises 17 residues. V shed 2 bases and J shed 2 bases, with 18 bases lying between them. From germline, CDR1 is SGDLS and CDR2 YYNGEE. The chain's CDR3 is CASSVLGNLHPTDTQYF. As DNA, the CDR3 is TGTGCCAGCAGCGTTCTCGGAAACCTTCACCCCACAGATACGCAGTATTTT. Full variable domain (remainder filled in from reference TRBV9 and TRBJ2-3): DSGVTQTPKHLITATGQRVTLRCSPRSGDLSVYWYQQSLDQGLQFLIQYYNGEERAKGNILERFSAQQFPDLHSELNLSSLELGDSALYFCASSVLGNLHPTDTQYFGPGTRLTVL.

On this clonotype: This may arise from a read error, as a much more abundant clone is one base away. The chain uses TRBV10-3 and TRBJ2-5; D perhaps matches TRBD1 (6 bases). Per germline, CDR1 ENHRY and CDR2 SYGVKD. The V gene lost 2 bases and the J gene lost 4 bases, with 11 bases spanning the gap. The CDR3 runs to 14 residues. CDR3 coding DNA: TGTGCCATCAGTGAGGGTGGGGGCGTAGAGACCCAGTACTTC. This gives the protein CAISEGGGVETQYF.

This clonotype was seen at least ten times. J is TRBJ2-7 and V is TRBV20-1; 8 positions match TRBD1. Looked up from germline, CDR1 is DFQATT and CDR2 is SNEGSKA (reference sequence). The J segment lost 3 bases and the V segment lost 3 bases, leaving 7 bases of the junction unmatched. CDR3 length: 14 residues. This CDR3 is CSAREAGGNYEQYF. The CDR3 nucleotides are TGCAGTGCTAGGGAAGCAGGGGGCAACTACGAGCAGTACTTC.